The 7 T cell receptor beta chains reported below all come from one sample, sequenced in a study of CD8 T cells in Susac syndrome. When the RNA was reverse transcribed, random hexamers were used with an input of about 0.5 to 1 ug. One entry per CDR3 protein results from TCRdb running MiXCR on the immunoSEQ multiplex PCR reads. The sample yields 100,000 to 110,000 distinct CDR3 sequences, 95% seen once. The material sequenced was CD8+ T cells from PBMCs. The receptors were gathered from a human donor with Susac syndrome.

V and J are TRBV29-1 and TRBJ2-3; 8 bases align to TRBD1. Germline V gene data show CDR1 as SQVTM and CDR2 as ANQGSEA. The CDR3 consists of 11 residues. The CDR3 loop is CSVDREDTQYF. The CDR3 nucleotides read TGCAGTGTGGACAGGGAAGATACGCAGTATTTT.

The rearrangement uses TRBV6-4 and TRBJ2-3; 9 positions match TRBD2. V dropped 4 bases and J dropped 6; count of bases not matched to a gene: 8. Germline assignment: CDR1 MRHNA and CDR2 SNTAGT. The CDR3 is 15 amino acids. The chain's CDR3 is CASSAEGLASDTQYF. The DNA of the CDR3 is TGTGCCAGCAGTGCCGAGGGACTAGCCTCCGATACGCAGTATTTT.

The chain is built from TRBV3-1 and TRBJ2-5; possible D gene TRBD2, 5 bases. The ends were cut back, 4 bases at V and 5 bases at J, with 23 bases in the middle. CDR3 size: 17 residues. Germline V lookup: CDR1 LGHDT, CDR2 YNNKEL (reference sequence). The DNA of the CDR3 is TGTGCCAGCAGCCCCCGTCGTGAGCGGCGGAGCAGGGAGACCCAGTACTTC. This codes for CASSPRRERRSRETQYF.

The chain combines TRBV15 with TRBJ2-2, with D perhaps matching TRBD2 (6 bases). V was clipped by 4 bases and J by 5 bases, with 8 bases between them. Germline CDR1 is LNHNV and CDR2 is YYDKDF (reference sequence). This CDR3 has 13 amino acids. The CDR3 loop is CATSTEGTGELFF. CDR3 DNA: TGTGCCACCAGCACGGAGGGGACCGGGGAGCTGTTTTTT.

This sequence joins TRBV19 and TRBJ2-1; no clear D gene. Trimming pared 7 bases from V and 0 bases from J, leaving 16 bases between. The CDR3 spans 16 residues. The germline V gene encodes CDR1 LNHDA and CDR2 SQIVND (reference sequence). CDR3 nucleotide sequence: TGTGCCAGTAACGGATTCGGCCAAAGCTCCTACAATGAGCAGTTCTTC. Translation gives CASNGFGQSSYNEQFF.

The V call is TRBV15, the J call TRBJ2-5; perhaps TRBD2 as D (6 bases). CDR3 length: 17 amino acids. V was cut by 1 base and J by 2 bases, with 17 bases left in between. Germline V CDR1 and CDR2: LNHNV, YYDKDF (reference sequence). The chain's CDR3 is CATSRGLVRGVQETQYF. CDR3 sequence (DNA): TGTGCCACCAGCAGAGGACTAGTGCGCGGGGTACAAGAGACCCAGTACTTC.

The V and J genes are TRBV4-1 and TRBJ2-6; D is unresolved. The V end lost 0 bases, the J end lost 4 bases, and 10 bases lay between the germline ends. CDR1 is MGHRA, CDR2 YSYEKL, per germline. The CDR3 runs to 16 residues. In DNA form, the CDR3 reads TGCGCCAGCAGCCAAGATGCACGGTCCGGGGCCAACGTCCTGACTTTC. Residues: CASSQDARSGANVLTF.